Below are 10 T cell receptor beta chains sequenced from a single sample in a study of T cell repertoires in cytomegalovirus infection. TCRdb recomputed calls from the reads with MiXCR, one row per CDR3 protein. There are some 900,000 distinct CDR3 sequences in the sample; 32% occur only once, and around 12% lies in the top ten. The antigens for these receptors are not known. Specimen: cultured CD8+ T cells from PBMCs, collected from culture after CMV antigen stimulation. These receptors were collected from a human donor in good health (CMV status not recorded). Some clones in this sample may be carry-over from other donors' samples.

The V call is TRBV6-1, the J call TRBJ1-2; D is perhaps TRBD1 (5 bases). The germline V gene has CDR1 MNHNS and CDR2 SASEGT. The CDR3 totals 15 residues. Trimming left V 7 bases short and J 1 base short, with 16 bases between. DNA for the CDR3: TGTGCCAGCATTCCCCGGGACGGAGATAACTATGGCTACACCTTC. Translated, it gives CASIPRDGDNYGYTF.

This rearrangement joins TRBV6-5 to TRBJ2-1, with 8 positions matching TRBD2. V dropped 5 bases and J dropped 7; count of bases not matched to a gene: 13. Germline CDR1 reads MNHEY; CDR2 reads SVGAGI. The CDR3 spans 16 residues. CDR3 in DNA: TGTGCCAGCAGTCCCTCCTCGGGGGGGGCGTTAAATGAGCAGTTCTTC. Amino acids: CASSPSSGGALNEQFF.

This clonotype was seen a few times. The chain links TRBV28 to TRBJ2-1, with 11 nucleotides matching TRBD2. V lost 3 bases, J lost 0 bases, and 19 bases stayed unmatched. Germline CDR1 MDHEN, CDR2 SYDVKM. The CDR3 is made up of 22 amino acids. CDR3 sequence: CASSFFRVGLAGGGSSYNEQFF. In DNA, the CDR3 is TGTGCCAGCAGTTTCTTTCGGGTAGGACTAGCGGGTGGCGGGAGCTCCTACAATGAGCAGTTCTTC. Variable domain in full (rest from reference TRBV28 and TRBJ2-1): DVKVTQSSRYLVKRTGEKVFLECVQDMDHENMFWYRQDPGLGLRLIYFSYDVKMKEKGDIPEGYSVSREKKERFSLILESASTNQTSMYLCASSFFRVGLAGGGSSYNEQFFGPGTRLTVL.

The table lists this clonotype with a count of one. This chain links TRBV6-6 with TRBJ2-7, with no clear D. This CDR3 has 15 residues. V gave up 2 bases and J gave up 0 bases, with 11 bases separating them. CDR1 is MNHNY, CDR2 SVGAGI, per germline (reference sequence). The CDR3 nucleotides read TGTGCCAGCAGTTACCCCGAAGGGATCTCCTACGAGCAGTACTTC. Translating it yields CASSYPEGISYEQYF.

The genes are TRBV4-1 and TRBJ2-5, with TRBD1 identical over 8 bases. Germline-derived CDR1 and CDR2 are MGHRA and YSYEKL. The CDR3 length is 15 residues. V shed 1 base, J shed 4 bases, and the junction held 5 bases outside the gene matches. CDR3 sequence reads: CASSQATGAGETQYF. The CDR3, as DNA: TGCGCCAGCAGCCAAGCGACAGGGGCCGGAGAGACCCAGTACTTC.

Notes on this clonotype: It may be a read error: a sequence one base away is much more abundant. This sequence joins TRBV7-2 and TRBJ1-2; D is undetermined. CDR1 and CDR2 from the germline V gene are SGHTA and FQGNSA. This CDR3 has 15 amino acids. As DNA, the CDR3 is TGTGCCAGCAGCCTCGGACCTATGGCTAACTATGGCTACAACTTC. This encodes CASSLGPMANYGYNF. The variable domain in full, with the rest retrieved from reference TRBV7-2 and TRBJ1-2, is GAGVSQSPSNKVTEKGKDVELRCDPISGHTALYWYRQSLGQGLEFLIYFQGNSAPDKSGLPSDRFSAERTGGSVSTLTIQRTQQEDSAVYLCASSLGPMANYGYNFGSGTRLTVV.

The chain uses TRBV20-1 and TRBJ2-7; D uncertain. This CDR3 region has 11 residues. Germline V lookup: CDR1 DFQATT, CDR2 SNEGSKA (reference sequence). The ends were cut back, 1 base at V and 3 bases at J, with 4 bases in the middle. The CDR3: CSARGDYEQYV. The CDR3 DNA follows: TGCAGTGCTAGAGGGGACTACGAGCAGTACGTC.

This clonotype has only a few counts. The chain has TRBV12-3 or TRBV12-4 and TRBJ1-3; D uncertain. Trimming shortened V by 8 bases and J by 0 bases, and 17 bases separated the two germline ends. This CDR3 is built from 16 residues. The CDR3 loop is CASSKLHTFSGNTIYF. The CDR3 DNA follows: TGTGCCAGCTCTAAACTTCATACATTCTCTGGAAACACCATATATTTT.

The chain carries TRBV27 and TRBJ2-1; 13 bases line up with TRBD2. V was pared by 6 bases and J by 8 bases, with 4 bases of the junction left unmatched. The length of the CDR3 is 14 residues. Germline V gene sequence: CDR1 MNHEY, CDR2 SMNVEV (reference sequence). In DNA form, the CDR3 reads TGTGCCAGCAGGGGACTAGCGGGGCTATATGAGCAGTTCTTC. It is translated as CASRGLAGLYEQFF.

Remarks on this clonotype: Mismatch with germline at one junction end may stem from a read error. The rearrangement joins TRBV7-9 to TRBJ1-3, with TRBD1 as a possible D gene (6 bases). Germline V gene lookup returns CDR1 SEHNR and CDR2 FQNEAQ (reference sequence). The CDR3 loop spans 17 amino acids. CDR3 residues: CVSSLDPRTGRGNTIYF. CDR3 sequence (DNA): TGTGTCAGCAGCTTAGATCCCCGAACAGGGCGTGGAAACACCATATATTTT.